The 26 T cell receptor beta chains in this list originate from one sample, sequenced in a study of CD8 T cells in Susac syndrome. RNA was extracted with the RNeasy kit, and a quantity of about 0.45 to 1 ug was reverse transcribed using random hexamers. TCRdb fed the immunoSEQ multiplex PCR reads into MiXCR, producing one record per CDR3 protein. The sample has about 150,000 distinct CDR3 sequences, about 95% seen once; the top ten hold 0.16%. Material: CD4+ T cells from PBMCs. The receptor set was obtained from a human donor with Susac syndrome.

This clonotype was detected once. V usage is TRBV5-4 and J usage is TRBJ2-6; D uncertain. The germline V gene encodes CDR1 SGHNT and CDR2 YYREEE (reference sequence). The CDR3 covers 14 residues. The ends were cut back, 7 bases at V and 3 bases at J, with 11 bases in the middle. The CDR3 sequence: CASSGGLGANVLTF. As DNA, the CDR3 is TGTGCCAGCTCCGGTGGCCTTGGGGCCAACGTCCTGACTTTC.

The chain links TRBV7-2 to TRBJ2-1, with 10 bases aligning to TRBD2. V shed 8 bases and J 4 bases; nucleotides not matched to a gene: 5. Germline V gene sequence: CDR1 SGHTA, CDR2 FQGNSA. This CDR3 has 14 amino acids. The DNA of the CDR3 is TGTGCCAGCTCAGGGACTAGCGCGTACAATGAGCAGTTCTTC. Translated, it gives CASSGTSAYNEQFF.

The gene calls are TRBV20-1 and TRBJ1-6; D remains unclear. With 5 bases removed from V and 9 bases from J, the gap between germline ends came to 17 bases. The CDR3 has 14 residues. Germline values: CDR1 DFQATT, CDR2 SNEGSKA (reference sequence). The CDR3 DNA reads TGCAGTGCTGCTCTCTCCCGGGGTAGTTCACCCCTCCACTTT. Its translation is CSAALSRGSSPLHF.

The V gene is TRBV7-8, the J gene TRBJ2-1, with 7 bases fitting TRBD1. This CDR3 has 16 residues. Unmatched junction bases numbered 6, after V lost 4 bases and J lost 0 bases. Germline CDR1 and CDR2: SGHVS and FQNEAQ. This CDR3 reads CASSSYRGASYNEQFF. Here the CDR3 DNA reads TGTGCCAGCAGCTCTTACAGGGGCGCCTCCTACAATGAGCAGTTCTTC.

V and J are TRBV20-1 and TRBJ2-6, with TRBD2 identical over 15 bases. This CDR3 contains 18 residues. From germline, CDR1 is DFQATT and CDR2 SNEGSKA (reference sequence). J gave up 2 bases and V 3 bases, and 5 bases lay outside the gene matches. The CDR3 DNA reads as TGCAGTGCTAGTCGGACTAGCGGGGGGGCCCCTGGGGCCAACGTCCTGACTTTC. This encodes CSASRTSGGAPGANVLTF.

As regards this clonotype: Because the CDR3's place on the DNA is in doubt, the DNA is left out and the CDR3 is given as listed by TCRdb. The chain has TRBV12-3 or TRBV12-4 and TRBJ2-7. The CDR3 comprises 12 residues, both ends counted. CDR3 region: CASRFGVGSLDF.

The V gene is TRBV4-1, the J gene TRBJ2-5; D unclear. Between the trimmed V and J ends, which lost 1 base and 5 bases, there was a span of 14 bases. The length of the CDR3 is 15 residues. The germline gives CDR1 MGHRA, CDR2 YSYEKL. CDR3 DNA sequence: TGCGCCAGCAGCCAAGCACCCGGGCCTAGTGAGACCCAGTACTTC. Protein: CASSQAPGPSETQYF.

This chain uses TRBV2 with TRBJ2-3; 11 bases line up with TRBD2. In germline, CDR1 is SNHLY, CDR2 FYNNEI. The CDR3 spans 15 residues. V trimming: 5 bases; J trimming: 2 bases; junction bases outside the gene matches: 3. In DNA form, the CDR3 reads TGTGCCAGCAGTAATAGCGGGGGGGCCACAGATACGCAGTATTTT. This codes for CASSNSGGATDTQYF. The full variable domain, in which reference TRBV2 and TRBJ2-3 provide the parts outside the CDR3, is EPEVTQTPSHQVTQMGQEVILRCVPISNHLYFYWYRQILGQKVEFLVSFYNNEISEKSEIFDDQFSVERPDGSNFTLKIRSTKLEDSAMYFCASSNSGGATDTQYFGPGTRLTVL.

This chain joins TRBV21-1 and TRBJ1-2; TRBD1, the table's D call, lacks a check against the DNA. TRBV21-1 is listed as a pseudogene. The CDR3 extends over 13 amino acids. The CDR3 DNA follows: TGTGCCAGACAGGACAGACCCAACTATGGCTACACCTTC. This codes for CARQDRPNYGYTF.

The V gene is TRBV3-1, the J gene TRBJ2-7, with D possibly TRBD1 on 6 matching bases. Germline CDR1 is LGHDT and CDR2 is YNNKEL (reference sequence). The CDR3 sequence is 15 residues long. Trimming left V 0 bases short and J 3 bases short, with 12 bases between. The CDR3 nucleotides are TGTGCCAGCAGCCAAGAAGGGACATCGCACTACGAGCAGTACTTC. It yields the protein CASSQEGTSHYEQYF.

The chain has TRBV6-5 and TRBJ2-2; possible D gene TRBD2, 6 bases. V was shortened by 6 bases and J by 5 bases, with 13 bases between the two germline ends. CDR1 and CDR2 from the germline V gene are MNHEY and SVGAGI. The CDR3 contains 14 residues. The CDR3 nucleotides read TGTGCCAGCAGCCCTTGGGACTTGACCGGGGAGCTGTTTTTT. Protein product: CASSPWDLTGELFF.

The rearrangement joins TRBV14 to TRBJ2-2; 7 bases match TRBD2. Trimming removed 4 bases from V and 4 bases from J; junction bases left unmatched: 15. This CDR3 is 18 amino acids long. Germline lookup yields CDR1 SGHDN and CDR2 FVKESK. CDR3 sequence reads: CASSLDRPGLTLTGELFF. CDR3 nucleotides: TGTGCCAGCAGCCTCGACCGGCCGGGACTAACCCTCACCGGGGAGCTGTTTTTT.

For the CDR3, the DNA is TGTGCCAGCAGTGCTAGCGCGAACACCGGGGAGCTGTTTTTT. Residues: CASSASANTGELFF. This sequence joins TRBV6-4 and TRBJ2-2; the D gene is possibly TRBD2 (6 bases). The CDR3 spans 14 residues. V was shortened by 4 bases and J by 0 bases, with 6 bases between the two germline ends. CDR1 MRHNA and CDR2 SNTAGT come from the germline V gene.

This chain links TRBV20-1 with TRBJ1-4; no firm D call. Germline assignment: CDR1 DFQATT and CDR2 SNEGSKA (reference sequence). V was trimmed by 6 bases and J by 3 bases, leaving 5 bases between them. There are 11 residues in the CDR3. CDR3 sequence reads: CSAGPNEKLFF. CDR3 DNA sequence: TGCAGTGCGGGCCCTAATGAAAAACTGTTTTTT.

This CDR3 is CSVKSDRDGEKLFF. The CDR3 DNA reads as TGCAGCGTTAAATCGGACAGGGATGGTGAAAAACTGTTTTTT. The chain joins TRBV29-1 to TRBJ1-4; 8 bases line up with TRBD1. Germline V gives CDR1 SQVTM, CDR2 ANQGSEA. V was pared by 5 bases and J by 7 bases, with 9 bases of the junction left unmatched. The CDR3 has 14 residues. Looking up the rest from reference TRBV29-1 and TRBJ1-4 gives the full variable domain: SAVISQKPSRDICQRGTSLTIQCQVDSQVTMMFWYRQQPGQSLTLIATANQGSEATYESGFVIDKFPISRPNLTFSTLTVSNMSPEDSSIYLCSVKSDRDGEKLFFGSGTQLSVL.

J is TRBJ1-1 and V is TRBV7-3; no reliable D call. Germline V gene sequence: CDR1 SGHTA, CDR2 FQGTGA. The V end lost 5 bases, the J end lost 5 bases, and 12 bases lay between the germline ends. This CDR3 has 13 amino acids. For the CDR3, the DNA is TGTGCCAGCAGCAAAACCGACAAGACTGAAGCTTTCTTT. Its protein is CASSKTDKTEAFF.

The gene calls are TRBV20-1 and TRBJ1-5; D remains unclear. The CDR3 length is 15 residues. V was shortened by 1 base and J by 9 bases, with 19 bases between the two germline ends. Germline V gene sequence: CDR1 DFQATT, CDR2 SNEGSKA (reference sequence). CDR3 coding DNA: TGCAGTGCTAGAGTCCCCGGGTCCCTTGCGGGGCCCCAGCATTTT. Translating gives CSARVPGSLAGPQHF.

This sequence joins TRBV7-2 and TRBJ2-7; D gene ambiguous. From germline, CDR1 is SGHTA and CDR2 FQGNSA. CDR3 length: 13 residues. The germline V and J ends were trimmed by 6 bases and 7 bases, with 16 bases remaining between them. CDR3 protein: CASSSTGGKEQYF. For the CDR3, the DNA is TGTGCCAGCAGTTCAACTGGTGGGAAAGAGCAGTACTTC. Full variable domain (outside the CDR3, taken from reference TRBV7-2 and TRBJ2-7): GAGVSQSPSNKVTEKGKDVELRCDPISGHTALYWYRQSLGQGLEFLIYFQGNSAPDKSGLPSDRFSAERTGGSVSTLTIQRTQQEDSAVYLCASSSTGGKEQYFGPGTRLTVT.

This clonotype was observed a few times. V is TRBV29-1 and J is TRBJ2-3; tentative D call: TRBD2 (5 bases). Germline-derived CDR1 and CDR2 are SQVTM and ANQGSEA. The V gene lost 3 bases and the J gene lost 5 bases, with 12 bases spanning the gap. The CDR3 is 13 residues long. CDR3 region: CSVDRGSGDTQYF. CDR3 nucleotides: TGCAGCGTTGATAGAGGGTCCGGAGATACGCAGTATTTT.

CDR3 residues: CSVGGLAGYNEQFF. CDR3 nucleotides: TGCAGCGTTGGGGGACTAGCGGGATACAATGAGCAGTTCTTC. The rearrangement links TRBV29-1 to TRBJ2-1, with TRBD2 identical over 13 bases. Germline assignment: CDR1 SQVTM and CDR2 ANQGSEA. This CDR3 has 14 residues. V lost 4 bases and J lost 4; bases outside the gene matches: 1.

This chain uses TRBV9 with TRBJ2-4; D is uncertain. Trimming took 0 bases from V and 1 from J, leaving 8 bases between them. CDR3 length equals 15 residues. The V gene's germline CDR1 is SGDLS and CDR2 YYNGEE. The CDR3 nucleotides are TGTGCCAGCAGCGTAGGGAATCTGGCCAAAAACATTCAGTACTTC. Translation: CASSVGNLAKNIQYF.

The chain has TRBV15 and TRBJ1-2; 11 bases agree with TRBD1. Germline V lookup: CDR1 LNHNV, CDR2 YYDKDF (reference sequence). Unmatched junction bases numbered 7, after V lost 7 bases and J lost 3 bases. The CDR3 is made up of 15 amino acids. The DNA of the CDR3 is TGTGCCACCACCCCCGGGACAGGGGGACACTATGGCTACACCTTC. It encodes CATTPGTGGHYGYTF.

V and J are TRBV24-1 and TRBJ2-2; 8 bases map to TRBD2. The CDR3 runs to 15 residues. The ends lost 2 bases at V and 4 bases at J; junction bases unmatched: 2. Germline V gene sequence: CDR1 KGHDR, CDR2 SFDVKD. CDR3 nucleotide sequence: TGTGCCACCAGTGATTCCGGGGGGGGCACCGGGGAGCTGTTTTTT. Protein: CATSDSGGGTGELFF.

The rearrangement uses TRBV3-1 and TRBJ1-2, with 7 bases lining up with TRBD1. CDR1 is LGHDT, CDR2 YNNKEL, per germline (reference sequence). CDR3 length: 11 amino acids. V shed 8 bases and J 5 bases; nucleotides not matched to a gene: 2. The CDR3 here is CASAQGYGYTF. CDR3 nucleotide sequence: TGTGCCAGCGCACAGGGGTATGGCTACACCTTC.

This chain links TRBV12-3 or TRBV12-4 with TRBJ2-1, with TRBD2 matching 8 bases. This CDR3 has 17 amino acids. J gave up 6 bases and V 6 bases, and 16 bases lay outside the gene matches. The CDR3 is CASSPLSLAGGANEQFF. Here the CDR3 DNA reads TGTGCCAGCAGCCCTTTGTCCCTGGCGGGGGGCGCCAATGAGCAGTTCTTC.

This clonotype was observed once. The chain carries TRBV12-3 or TRBV12-4 and TRBJ1-2; D is perhaps TRBD1 (5 bases). V was cut by 2 bases and J by 8 bases, with 15 bases left in between. The CDR3 loop spans 14 amino acids. CDR3 in amino acids: CASSLRLGGGGYTF. The CDR3 DNA sequence: TGTGCCAGCAGTTTAAGGCTGGGGGGAGGAGGCTACACCTTC.